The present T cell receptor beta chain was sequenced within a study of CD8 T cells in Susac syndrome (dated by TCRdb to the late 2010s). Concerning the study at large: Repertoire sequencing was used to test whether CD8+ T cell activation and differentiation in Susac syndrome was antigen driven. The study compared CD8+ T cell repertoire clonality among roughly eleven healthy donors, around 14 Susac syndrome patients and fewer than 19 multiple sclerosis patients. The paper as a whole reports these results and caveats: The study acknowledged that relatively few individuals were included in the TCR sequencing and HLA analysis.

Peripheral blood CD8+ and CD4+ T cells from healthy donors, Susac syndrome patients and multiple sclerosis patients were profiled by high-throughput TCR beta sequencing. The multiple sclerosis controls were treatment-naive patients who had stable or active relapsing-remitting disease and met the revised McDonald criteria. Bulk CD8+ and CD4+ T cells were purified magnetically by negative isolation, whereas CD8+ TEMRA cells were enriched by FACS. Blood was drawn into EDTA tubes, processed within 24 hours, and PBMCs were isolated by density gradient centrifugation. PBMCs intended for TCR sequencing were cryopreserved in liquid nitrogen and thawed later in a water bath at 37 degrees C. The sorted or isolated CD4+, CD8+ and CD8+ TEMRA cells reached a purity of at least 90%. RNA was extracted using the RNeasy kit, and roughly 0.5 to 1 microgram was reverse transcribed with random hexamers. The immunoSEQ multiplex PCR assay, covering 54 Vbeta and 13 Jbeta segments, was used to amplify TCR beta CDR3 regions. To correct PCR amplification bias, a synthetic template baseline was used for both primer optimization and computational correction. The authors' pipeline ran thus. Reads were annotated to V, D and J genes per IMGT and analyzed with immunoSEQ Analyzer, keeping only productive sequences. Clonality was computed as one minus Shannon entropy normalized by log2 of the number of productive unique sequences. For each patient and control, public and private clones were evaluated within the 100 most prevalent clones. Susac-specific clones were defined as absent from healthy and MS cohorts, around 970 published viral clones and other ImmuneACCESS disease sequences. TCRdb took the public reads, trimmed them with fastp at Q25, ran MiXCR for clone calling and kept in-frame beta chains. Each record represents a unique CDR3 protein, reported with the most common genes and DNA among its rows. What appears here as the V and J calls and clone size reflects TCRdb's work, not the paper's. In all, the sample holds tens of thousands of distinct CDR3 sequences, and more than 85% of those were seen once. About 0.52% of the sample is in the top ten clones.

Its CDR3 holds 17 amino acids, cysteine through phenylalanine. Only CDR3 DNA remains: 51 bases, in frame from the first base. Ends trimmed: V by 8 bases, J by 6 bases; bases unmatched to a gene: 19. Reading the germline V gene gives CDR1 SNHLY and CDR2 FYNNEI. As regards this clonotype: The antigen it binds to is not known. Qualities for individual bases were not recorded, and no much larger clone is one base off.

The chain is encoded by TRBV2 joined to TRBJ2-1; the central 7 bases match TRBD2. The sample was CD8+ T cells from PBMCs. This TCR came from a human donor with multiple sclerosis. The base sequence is TGTGCCAGCCTCTGGGGGGAGGGCAATCGACAGACCAATGAGCAGTTCTTC. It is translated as CASLWGEGNRQTNEQFF.